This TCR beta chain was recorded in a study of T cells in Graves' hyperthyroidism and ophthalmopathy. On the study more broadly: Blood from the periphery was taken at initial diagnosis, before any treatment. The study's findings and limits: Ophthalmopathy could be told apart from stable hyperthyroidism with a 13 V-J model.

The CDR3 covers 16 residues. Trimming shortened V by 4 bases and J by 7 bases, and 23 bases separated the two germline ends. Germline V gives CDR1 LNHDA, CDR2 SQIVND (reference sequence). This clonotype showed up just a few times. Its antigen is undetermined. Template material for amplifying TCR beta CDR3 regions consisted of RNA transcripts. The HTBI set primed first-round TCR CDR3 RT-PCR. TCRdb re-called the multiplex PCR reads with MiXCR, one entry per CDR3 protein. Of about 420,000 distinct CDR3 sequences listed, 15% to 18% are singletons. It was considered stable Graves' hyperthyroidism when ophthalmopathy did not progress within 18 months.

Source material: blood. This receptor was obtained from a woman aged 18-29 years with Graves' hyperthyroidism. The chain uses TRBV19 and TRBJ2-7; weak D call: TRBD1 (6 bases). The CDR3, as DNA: TGTGCCAGTAGTACACAACAGGGAGTTGGTTCTAGGGAGCAGTACTTC. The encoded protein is CASSTQQGVGSREQYF.